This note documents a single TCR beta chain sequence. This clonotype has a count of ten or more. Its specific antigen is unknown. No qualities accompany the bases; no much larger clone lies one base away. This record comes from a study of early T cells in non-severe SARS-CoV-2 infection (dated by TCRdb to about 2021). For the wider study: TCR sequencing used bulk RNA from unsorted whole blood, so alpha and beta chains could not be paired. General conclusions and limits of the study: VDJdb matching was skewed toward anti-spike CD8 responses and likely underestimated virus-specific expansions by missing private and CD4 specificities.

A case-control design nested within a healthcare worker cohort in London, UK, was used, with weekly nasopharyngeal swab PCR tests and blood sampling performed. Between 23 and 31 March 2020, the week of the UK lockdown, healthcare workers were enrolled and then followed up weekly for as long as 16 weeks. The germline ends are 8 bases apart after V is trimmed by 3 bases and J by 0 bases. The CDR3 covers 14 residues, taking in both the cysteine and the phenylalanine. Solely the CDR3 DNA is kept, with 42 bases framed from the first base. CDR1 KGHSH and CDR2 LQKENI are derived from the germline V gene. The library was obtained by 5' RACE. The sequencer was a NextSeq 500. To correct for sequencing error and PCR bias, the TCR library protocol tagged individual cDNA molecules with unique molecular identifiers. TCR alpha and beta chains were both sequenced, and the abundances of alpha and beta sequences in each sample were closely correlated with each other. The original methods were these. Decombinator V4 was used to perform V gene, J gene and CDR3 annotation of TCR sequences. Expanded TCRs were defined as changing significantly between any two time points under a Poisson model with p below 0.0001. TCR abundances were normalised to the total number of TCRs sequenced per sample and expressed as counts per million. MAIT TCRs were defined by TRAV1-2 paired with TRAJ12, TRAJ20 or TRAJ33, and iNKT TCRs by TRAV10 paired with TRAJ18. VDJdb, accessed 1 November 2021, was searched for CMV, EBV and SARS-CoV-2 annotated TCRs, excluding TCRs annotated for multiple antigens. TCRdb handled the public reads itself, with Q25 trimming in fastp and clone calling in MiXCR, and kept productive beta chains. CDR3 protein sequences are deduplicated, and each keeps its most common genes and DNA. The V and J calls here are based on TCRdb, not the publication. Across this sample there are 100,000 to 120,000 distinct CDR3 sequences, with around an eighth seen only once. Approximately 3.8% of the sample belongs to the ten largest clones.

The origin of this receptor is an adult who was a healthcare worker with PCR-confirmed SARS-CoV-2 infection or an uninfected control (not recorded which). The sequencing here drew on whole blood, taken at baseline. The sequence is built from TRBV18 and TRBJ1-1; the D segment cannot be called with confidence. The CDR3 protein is CASSPANMNTEAFF. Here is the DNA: TGTGCCAGCTCACCGGCAAATATGAACACTGAAGCTTTCTTT.